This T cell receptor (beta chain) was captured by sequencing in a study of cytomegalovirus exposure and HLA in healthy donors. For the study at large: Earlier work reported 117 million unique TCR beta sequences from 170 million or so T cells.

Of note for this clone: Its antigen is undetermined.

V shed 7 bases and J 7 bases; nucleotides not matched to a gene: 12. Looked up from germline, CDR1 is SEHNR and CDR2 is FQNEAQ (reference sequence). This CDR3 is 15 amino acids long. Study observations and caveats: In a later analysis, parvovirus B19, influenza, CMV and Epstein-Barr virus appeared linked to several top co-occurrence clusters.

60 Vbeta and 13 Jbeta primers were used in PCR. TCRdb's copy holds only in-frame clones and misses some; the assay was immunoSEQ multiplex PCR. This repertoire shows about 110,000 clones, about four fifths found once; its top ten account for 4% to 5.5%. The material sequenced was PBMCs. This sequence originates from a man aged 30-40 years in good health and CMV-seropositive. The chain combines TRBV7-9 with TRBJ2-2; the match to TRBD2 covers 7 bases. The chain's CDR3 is CASMSRAREGGELFF. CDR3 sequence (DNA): TGTGCCAGCATGTCTAGGGCCAGGGAGGGCGGGGAGCTGTTTTTT.